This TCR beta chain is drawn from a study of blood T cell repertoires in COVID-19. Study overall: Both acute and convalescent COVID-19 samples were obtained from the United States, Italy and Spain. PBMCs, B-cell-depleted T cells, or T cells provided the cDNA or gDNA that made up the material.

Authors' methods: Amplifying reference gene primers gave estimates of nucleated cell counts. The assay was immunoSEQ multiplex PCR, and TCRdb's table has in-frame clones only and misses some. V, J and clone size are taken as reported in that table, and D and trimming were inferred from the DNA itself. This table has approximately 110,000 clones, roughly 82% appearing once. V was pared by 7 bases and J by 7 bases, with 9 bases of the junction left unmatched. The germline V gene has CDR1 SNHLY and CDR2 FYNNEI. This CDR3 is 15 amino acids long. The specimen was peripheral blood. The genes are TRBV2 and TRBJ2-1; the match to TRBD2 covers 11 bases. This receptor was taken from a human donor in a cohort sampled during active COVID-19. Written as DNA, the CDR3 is TGTGCCAGCACCCAGACTAGCGGGACCCTTAATGAGCAGTTCTTC. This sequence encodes CASTQTSGTLNEQFF.